This T cell receptor (beta chain) was identified during a study of human T cells and chemical hapten exposure. Findings and caveats of the study: There was a positive correlation between PT1 expanded TCR counts and patch test score.

Remarks on this clonotype: Antigen unknown.

Trimming took off 1 base at V and 4 bases at J, with 17 bases between the two ends. This CDR3 is 17 amino acids long. Unique molecular identifiers were attached to individual cDNA molecules within the library. Under the authors' procedure: Counting gave a median of 95,638 TCRs per sample, with values ranging from 23,224 to 690,600. MiXCR, applied by TCRdb to the RACE reads, yields one record per CDR3 protein. The V and J calls follow TCRdb's processing rather than the paper's. This sample has around 300,000 distinct CDR3 sequences, with 4.5% to 5.5% found just once. Time point described: pre-sensitization, week 0. Treatment noted: therapeutic diphenylcyclopropenone sensitization with weekly scalp DPC.

Specimen: whole blood, collected in connection with sensitization to the hapten diphenylcyclopropenone (DPC). The chain recombines TRBV12-3 or TRBV12-4 with TRBJ1-5; weak D call: TRBD1 (6 bases). This clonotype was sampled from a woman between 18 and 29 years old with alopecia areata. Some clones in this sample may be carry-over from other donors' samples. CDR3 sequence: CASSLGVDGGGNQPQHF. The CDR3 DNA is TGTGCCAGCAGTTTAGGCGTAGACGGGGGCGGGAATCAGCCCCAGCATTTT.